Shown below are 30 T cell receptor beta chains from a single sample sequenced in a study of shared clonotypes between healthy human individuals. Clones were read by immunoSEQ multiplex PCR, and TCRdb kept only the in-frame ones, dropping some. This table has about 2.4 million clones, 93% appearing once. Specimen: naive CD4+ T cells from PBMCs. As to subset: CD45RA+ positively selected. These receptors were obtained from a man younger than 35 in good health. Some clones in this sample may be carry-over from other donors' samples.

V and J are TRBV2 and TRBJ2-2; D is uncertain. Deletions cut 6 bases from V and 5 bases from J, with 10 bases between. CDR3 length: 13 amino acids. Germline CDR1 and CDR2: SNHLY and FYNNEI. CDR3: CASSVTETGELFF. The CDR3 DNA reads TGTGCCAGCAGCGTAACGGAGACCGGGGAGCTGTTTTTT.

The V call is TRBV7-9, the J call TRBJ1-2; D is uncertain. The CDR3 sequence is 14 residues long. The V gene lost 5 bases and the J gene lost 5 bases, with 15 bases spanning the gap. Germline loops: CDR1 SEHNR, CDR2 FQNEAQ (reference sequence). The CDR3 coding sequence is TGTGCCAGCAGCGGAGTGGCGGCTTTTTATGGCTACACCTTC. This encodes CASSGVAAFYGYTF.

The genes are TRBV4-3 and TRBJ1-6; tentative D call: TRBD1 (5 bases). V shed 4 bases and J shed 8 bases, with 12 bases lying between them. The CDR3 contains 14 residues. Germline V gene lookup returns CDR1 LGHNA and CDR2 YSLEER. The CDR3 nucleotides read TGCGCCAGCAGCCGGGGCGGTATGGATTCACCCCTCCACTTT. It specifies CASSRGGMDSPLHF.

The chain is built from TRBV7-8 and TRBJ2-1, with D perhaps TRBD2 (6 bases). The CDR3 contains 16 residues. Per the germline V gene, CDR1 is SGHVS and CDR2 is FQNEAQ. The V end was cut by 2 bases, the J end by 6 bases, with 17 bases between. CDR3 loop: CASSLRARGSPNEQFF. In nucleotides, the CDR3 is TGTGCCAGCAGCTTAAGGGCGCGGGGAAGCCCCAATGAGCAGTTCTTC.

The chain uses TRBV7-2 and TRBJ2-2; D may be TRBD1 (6 bases). CDR3 length: 16 residues. The V gene lost 5 bases and the J gene lost 6 bases, with 19 bases spanning the gap. Per the germline V gene, CDR1 is SGHTA and CDR2 is FQGNSA. The CDR3 is CASSPPGGGAAGELFF. In DNA form, the CDR3 reads TGTGCCAGCAGCCCCCCAGGTGGGGGCGCTGCCGGGGAGCTGTTTTTT.

The chain links TRBV6-1 to TRBJ1-1, with 8 bases identical to TRBD1. V was clipped by 1 base and J by 4 bases; unmatched bases: 5. This CDR3 is built from 15 residues. From germline, CDR1 is MNHNS and CDR2 SASEGT. The DNA of the CDR3 is TGTGCCAGCAGTGAAGGCAGGGGGCGTATCACTGAAGCTTTCTTT. It translates to CASSEGRGRITEAFF.

This chain joins TRBV6-5 and TRBJ1-1; D is unclear. Germline V lookup: CDR1 MNHEY, CDR2 SVGAGI. V lost 10 bases to trimming and J lost 1 base, with 13 bases between them. The CDR3 contains 13 residues. Written as DNA, the CDR3 is TGTGCCACCCGGGGTAATACGAACACTGAAGCTTTCTTT. This codes for CATRGNTNTEAFF.

This clone appeared a single time. V usage is TRBV18 and J usage is TRBJ2-7; 10 bases agree with TRBD2. From germline, CDR1 is KGHSH and CDR2 LQKENI. J was trimmed by 1 base and V by 6 bases; bases with no gene match: 6. This CDR3 has 15 amino acids. CDR3 nucleotide sequence: TGTGCCAGCTCCCAGTTAGCGGGGGGTTCCTACGAGCAGTACTTC. Amino acid sequence: CASSQLAGGSYEQYF.

To note about this clone: At the DNA level, this CDR3 is encoded by other sequences in the same sample as well. The V call is TRBV18, the J call TRBJ1-5; unclear D gene. CDR1 and CDR2 (germline): KGHSH, LQKENI. Trimming pared 2 bases from V and 4 bases from J, leaving 6 bases between. CDR3 length: 13 residues. The CDR3 reads CASSPNGNQPQHF. The CDR3 nucleotides read TGTGCCAGCTCACCAAACGGAAATCAGCCCCAGCATTTT.

The chain is built from TRBV16 and TRBJ1-5; D ambiguous. Trimming removed 0 bases at V and 3 bases at J, with 12 bases between. The germline gives CDR1 KGHSY, CDR2 FQNENV. The CDR3 is 16 amino acids. This CDR3 reads CASSQSNSLINQPQHF. For the CDR3, the DNA is TGTGCCAGCAGCCAATCAAACAGTTTGATCAATCAGCCCCAGCATTTT.

The chain links TRBV27 to TRBJ2-1; D not resolved. V gave up 3 bases and J gave up 0 bases, with 12 bases separating them. The CDR3 length is 16 residues. Germline V lookup: CDR1 MNHEY, CDR2 SMNVEV (reference sequence). The CDR3 protein is CASSFQSASSYNEQFF. In DNA, the CDR3 is TGTGCCAGCAGTTTTCAAAGCGCGAGCTCCTACAATGAGCAGTTCTTC.

The V and J genes are TRBV27 and TRBJ2-1; 15 nucleotides align to TRBD2. Germline values: CDR1 MNHEY, CDR2 SMNVEV (reference sequence). The length of the CDR3 is 16 residues. Trimming at V came to 6 bases and at J to 7 bases, leaving 7 bases not matched to a gene. CDR3 sequence: CASRKGTSGRLNEQFF. The CDR3 DNA sequence: TGTGCCAGCAGAAAGGGGACTAGCGGGAGGCTGAATGAGCAGTTCTTC.

The V and J genes are TRBV4-2 and TRBJ2-1; 15 bases are shared with TRBD2. This CDR3 region has 15 residues. Per germline, CDR1 LGHNA and CDR2 YNFKEQ. The junction had 7 bases not matched to a gene; V was cut back by 4 bases and J by 12 bases. The CDR3 spells CASSRTSGRVDGQFF. CDR3 nucleotides: TGTGCCAGCAGCCGGACTAGCGGGAGGGTTGATGGGCAGTTCTTC.

A word on this clone: The same CDR3 can be traced to other DNA sequences in this sample. The chain carries TRBV2 and TRBJ1-1, with TRBD1 as a possible D gene (6 bases). Per germline, CDR1 SNHLY and CDR2 FYNNEI. The CDR3 sequence is 13 residues long. Deletions cut 6 bases from V and 1 base from J, with 9 bases between. The CDR3 bases are TGTGCCAGCAGGCTGGACAGGAACACTGAAGCTTTCTTT. Its protein is CASRLDRNTEAFF.

V gene TRBV18 combines with J gene TRBJ2-5; D possibly corresponds to TRBD2 (5 bases). The assigned J gene may be wrong: the sequence end matches TRBJ2-7 better. Per the germline V gene, CDR1 is KGHSH and CDR2 is LQKENI. The length of the CDR3 is 13 residues. The CDR3 spells CASSPPSGYEQYF. CDR3 coding DNA: TGTGCCAGCTCACCACCGTCGGGGTACGAGCAGTACTTC.

This rearrangement joins TRBV11-1 to TRBJ2-7, with 12 bases that match TRBD1. The J segment lost 7 bases and the V segment lost 5 bases, leaving 12 bases of the junction unmatched. This CDR3 spans 16 amino acids. Germline CDR1 is SGHAT and CDR2 is FQDESV (reference sequence). The CDR3 nucleotides are TGTGCCAGCAGCCCCGGCCCGGGACAGGGGGCTGAAGAGCAGTACTTC. Amino acids: CASSPGPGQGAEEQYF.

The chain is built from TRBV6-1 and TRBJ1-1, with 7 bases fitting TRBD1. The J segment lost 5 bases and the V segment lost 10 bases, leaving 16 bases of the junction unmatched. CDR3 length: 15 residues. CDR1 and CDR2 from the germline V gene are MNHNS and SASEGT. CDR3 in DNA: TGTGCCACCACCGGGACAGTGAACAGTTTGACTGAAGCTTTCTTT. Translated, it gives CATTGTVNSLTEAFF.

V and J are TRBV15 and TRBJ2-7; 9 positions agree with TRBD1. The CDR3 runs 16 residues. Trimming took 1 base from V and 5 from J; bases not matched to a gene: 9. Germline loops: CDR1 LNHNV, CDR2 YYDKDF (reference sequence). CDR3: CATSRVVTGGFNEQYF. For the CDR3, the DNA is TGTGCCACCAGCAGAGTAGTGACAGGGGGTTTCAACGAGCAGTACTTC.

The chain links TRBV6-6 to TRBJ2-7; TRBD2 matches at 11 bases. Germline V gene sequence: CDR1 MNHNY, CDR2 SVGAGI (reference sequence). The V gene end was trimmed by 6 bases and the J gene end by 12 bases; junction bases not matched to a gene: 10. The CDR3 runs to 13 residues. CDR3: CASRGERTSGLYF. The CDR3 DNA is TGTGCCAGCAGAGGTGAGAGGACTAGCGGGCTGTACTTC.

V is TRBV6-5 and J is TRBJ1-6, with D possibly matching TRBD1 (5 bases). The CDR3 length is 13 residues. V was pared by 7 bases and J by 3 bases, with 7 bases between. Germline CDR1 is MNHEY and CDR2 is SVGAGI. DNA for the CDR3: TGTGCCAGCACTCAGGGCTATAATTCACCCCTCCACTTT. Amino acids: CASTQGYNSPLHF.

The chain combines TRBV6-6 with TRBJ2-7; D call uncertain. The V end lost 6 bases, the J end lost 3 bases, and 12 bases lay between the germline ends. This CDR3 has 13 residues. The V gene's germline CDR1 is MNHNY and CDR2 SVGAGI (reference sequence). The CDR3 nucleotides read TGTGCCAGCAGCACGCCATCCGGCTACGAGCAGTACTTC. Encoded protein: CASSTPSGYEQYF.

The chain has TRBV28 and TRBJ1-4; 8 bases fit TRBD1. V was pared by 5 bases and J by 3 bases, with 5 bases of the junction left unmatched. Germline-derived CDR1 and CDR2 are MDHEN and SYDVKM. The CDR3 covers 15 residues. CDR3 DNA sequence: TGTGCCAGCAGTGGACAGGGTGGTTCTAATGAAAAACTGTTTTTT. Its translation is CASSGQGGSNEKLFF.

The V and J genes are TRBV27 and TRBJ1-2; 8 bases align to TRBD1. This CDR3 is built from 17 residues. Germline trimming cut 5 bases from V and 0 bases from J; bases unmatched to any gene: 11. Germline CDR1 MNHEY, CDR2 SMNVEV (reference sequence). CDR3 amino acids: CASSPRTGPLANYGYTF. CDR3 DNA: TGTGCCAGCAGTCCGAGGACAGGGCCCTTAGCTAACTATGGCTACACCTTC.

CDR3 residues: CASSLTSGPTDTQYF. CDR3 bases: TGTGCCAGCAGCTTAACTAGCGGGCCCACAGATACGCAGTATTTT. J is TRBJ2-3 and V is TRBV5-4; TRBD2 matches at 9 bases. In germline, CDR1 is SGHNT, CDR2 YYREEE (reference sequence). With V trimmed by 2 bases and J by 2 bases, 3 bases remained unmatched. The CDR3 runs to 15 residues.

In this sample, this clone turned up once. V usage is TRBV6-6 and J usage is TRBJ1-2; D call uncertain. In germline, CDR1 is MNHNY, CDR2 SVGAGI (reference sequence). CDR3 size: 15 residues. V lost 0 bases to trimming and J lost 4 bases, with 12 bases between them. The CDR3 is CASSYSDIPGYGYTF. For the CDR3, the DNA is TGTGCCAGCAGTTACTCCGACATCCCCGGCTATGGCTACACCTTC.

The rearrangement uses TRBV28 and TRBJ2-2, with 8 bases that match TRBD1. The CDR3 loop spans 15 amino acids. Germline values: CDR1 MDHEN, CDR2 SYDVKM. V was pared by 5 bases and J by 4 bases, with 6 bases of the junction left unmatched. The CDR3 is CASSQGARRTGELFF. CDR3 bases: TGTGCCAGCAGTCAGGGGGCGCGTCGCACCGGGGAGCTGTTTTTT.

The genes are TRBV19 and TRBJ2-5; D is ambiguous. V shed 2 bases and J shed 2 bases, with 15 bases lying between them. There are 16 residues in the CDR3. The germline V gene has CDR1 LNHDA and CDR2 SQIVND (reference sequence). CDR3 DNA sequence: TGTGCCAGTAGTATACATCGACCTAGTGCACAAGAGACCCAGTACTTC. Translating gives CASSIHRPSAQETQYF.

This chain connects TRBV7-3 to TRBJ2-2, with 12 bases fitting TRBD2. Germline trimming cut 5 bases from V and 4 bases from J; bases unmatched to any gene: 5. There are 16 residues in the CDR3. Germline-derived CDR1 and CDR2 are SGHTA and FQGTGA. The CDR3 protein is CASSAGLAGPTGELFF. CDR3 bases: TGTGCCAGCAGCGCGGGACTAGCGGGCCCCACCGGGGAGCTGTTTTTT.

This chain uses TRBV2 with TRBJ2-1; 13 bases align to TRBD2. This CDR3 spans 16 amino acids. Germline V CDR1 and CDR2: SNHLY, FYNNEI. V trimming: 6 bases; J trimming: 8 bases; junction bases outside the gene matches: 10. CDR3 amino acids: CASRGGLAGIWDEQFF. CDR3 nucleotides: TGTGCCAGCAGGGGGGGACTAGCGGGGATTTGGGATGAGCAGTTCTTC.

The chain is built from TRBV29-1 and TRBJ2-1; 8 nucleotides line up with TRBD2. V trimming: 7 bases; J trimming: 1 base; junction bases outside the gene matches: 9. Germline values: CDR1 SQVTM, CDR2 ANQGSEA. The CDR3 runs 15 residues. CDR3 residues: CSARTSGGSYNEQFF. The CDR3 DNA is TGCAGCGCCAGAACTAGCGGCGGATCCTACAATGAGCAGTTCTTC.